The following is a TCR beta chain sequence with its context. Amplified TCR beta CDR3 regions came from RNA transcripts. Initially, a first-round RT-PCR of the TCR CDR3 employed the HTBI primer set. MiXCR, run by TCRdb on the multiplex PCR reads, gives a single entry per CDR3 protein. The sample has around 620,000 distinct CDR3 sequences; 12% to 15% are singletons. CDR3 size: 17 residues. Germline CDR1 DFQATT, CDR2 SNEGSKA (reference sequence). The V segment lost 2 bases and the J segment 4 bases; nucleotides outside the gene matches: 14. This entry comes from a study of T cells in Graves' hyperthyroidism and ophthalmopathy.

This chain uses TRBV20-1 with TRBJ2-3; 8 bases match TRBD2. The receptor's source is a woman between 18 and 29 years old with Graves' ophthalmopathy. Sequencing input: blood. CDR3 coding DNA: TGCAGTGCTAGACCCTCCACCGGGACTAGTACGTCAGATACGCAGTATTTT. This codes for CSARPSTGTSTSDTQYF.